This TCR beta chain was sequenced during a study of blood T cell repertoires in COVID-19. The CDR3 consists of 14 residues. Looked up from germline, CDR1 is LNHDA and CDR2 is SQIVND (reference sequence). Trimming shortened V by 1 base and J by 3 bases, and 10 bases separated the two germline ends. Generated by immunoSEQ multiplex PCR, the TCRdb table keeps only in-frame clones and is missing some. The sample contains approximately 440,000 clones, about nine tenths of which appear only once. The chain uses TRBV19 and TRBJ2-7, with a weak D call TRBD1 (5 bases). This sequence originates from a woman in her late teens or twenties who had recovered from COVID-19. Material for sequencing was PBMCs or T cells enriched from blood (not recorded which). CDR3 DNA: TGTGCCAGTAGTATAGGGCAGGGTGGCTACGAGCAGTACTTC. Its protein product is CASSIGQGGYEQYF. The full variable domain, its missing parts supplied by reference TRBV19 and TRBJ2-7, is DGGITQSPKYLFRKEGQNVTLSCEQNLNHDAMYWYRQDPGQGLRLIYYSQIVNDFQKGDIAEGYSVSREKKESFPLTVTSAQKNPTAFYLCASSIGQGGYEQYFGPGTRLTVT.